A selection of T cell receptor beta chains follows, all from one sample in a study of high-grade serous ovarian cancer treatment subgroups. The protocol was immunoSEQ multiplex PCR, while the TCRdb copy is restricted to in-frame clones and leaves out a portion. The sample contains about 10,000 clones, around 68% of which appear only once. Sample: tumor tissue. The source of these receptors is a human donor with high-grade serous ovarian cancer. Both conserved end residues are part of each CDR3. A D gene is named only where the DNA matches it firmly. Some rows mark clone size as missing; the rest say once, few, many or name a class of expanded clone.

clone size,J gene,D gene,V gene,CDR3 protein,CDR3 DNA
-,TRBJ2-6,-,TRBV5-4,CASSRELGSGANVLTF,TGCGCCAGCAGCCGCGAGTTAGGCTCTGGGGCCAACGTCCTGACTTTC
-,TRBJ1-1,-,TRBV11-2,CASSLGQFTEAFF,TGTGCCAGCAGCTTAGGACAATTCACTGAAGCTTTCTTT
-,TRBJ1-5,TRBD1,TRBV5-5,CASSLARTGGFVPPQHF,TGTGCCAGCAGCTTGGCCCGTACAGGGGGTTTCGTTCCGCCCCAGCATTTT
-,TRBJ2-5,TRBD2,TRBV5-1,CASSLGLAGGGETQYF,TGCGCCAGCAGCTTGGGACTAGCGGGAGGGGGTGAGACCCAGTACTTC
few,TRBJ2-5,TRBD2,TRBV5-4,CASSSLTSGETQYF,TGTGCCAGCAGCTCGCTGACTAGCGGGGAGACCCAGTACTTC
-,TRBJ2-7,-,TRBV30,CAWSVLVLGYEQYF,TGTGCCTGGAGTGTACTCGTTTTGGGCTACGAGCAGTACTTC
-,TRBJ1-1,-,TRBV28,CASSSPGTRGNTEAFF,TGTGCCAGCAGTTCCCCCGGGACTCGGGGAAACACTGAAGCTTTCTTT
-,TRBJ2-2,-,TRBV16,CASSPLPNTGELFF,TGTGCCAGCAGCCCTCTTCCAAACACCGGGGAGCTGTTTTTT
-,TRBJ2-2,-,TRBV30,CAWSERPGELFF,TGTGCCTGGAGTGAGCGTCCCGGGGAGCTGTTTTTT
-,TRBJ2-3,TRBD2,TRBV5-4,CASTSQAGGSGDTQYF,TGTGCCAGCACCTCCCAGGCGGGAGGATCTGGAGATACGCAGTATTTT
-,TRBJ1-1,-,TRBV9,CASSVGAGSTEAFF,TGTGCCAGCAGCGTAGGGGCGGGGAGCACTGAAGCTTTCTTT
-,TRBJ2-1,TRBD2,TRBV27,CASSGRGRLGEQFF,TGTGCCAGCAGTGGGCGCGGGAGGTTGGGTGAGCAGTTCTTC
-,TRBJ1-5,-,TRBV15,CATSRRGRGDNQPQHF,TGTGCCACCAGCAGGAGGGGCAGGGGAGACAATCAGCCCCAGCATTTT
-,TRBJ2-7,-,TRBV6-5,CASSFGSYEQYF,TGTGCCAGCAGTTTTGGAAGCTACGAGCAGTACTTC
-,TRBJ1-3,-,TRBV27,CASSSPGRGNTIYF,TGTGCCAGCAGCTCCCCGGGACGTGGAAACACCATATATTTT
-,TRBJ1-5,-,TRBV11-2,CASSFNGDPSNQPQHF,TGTGCCAGCAGCTTTAATGGGGACCCTAGCAATCAGCCCCAGCATTTT
-,TRBJ2-6,-,TRBV2,CASSLVGANVLTF,TGTGCCAGCAGTTTGGTTGGGGCCAACGTCCTGACTTTC
-,TRBJ2-6,-,TRBV7-3,CASSLGGSGANVLTF,TGTGCCAGCAGTCTAGGGGGGTCTGGGGCCAACGTCCTGACTTTC
-,TRBJ2-5,-,TRBV2,CASSLDYQETQYF,TGTGCCAGCAGTCTGGACTACCAAGAGACCCAGTACTTC
-,TRBJ2-7,TRBD2,TRBV4-2,CASSLARLAGGPEEQYF,TGTGCCAGCAGCTTGGCCCGACTAGCGGGAGGGCCTGAGGAGCAGTACTTC
-,TRBJ2-7,-,TRBV5-3,CARSFRGGPSYEQYF,TGTGCCAGAAGCTTTCGAGGGGGGCCCTCCTACGAGCAGTACTTC
-,TRBJ1-1,-,TRBV7-2,CASSPLRGAGNTEAFF,TGTGCCAGCAGCCCCCTGAGGGGGGCGGGGAACACTGAAGCTTTCTTT
-,TRBJ2-2,-,TRBV6-6,CASRIGGTGELFF,TGTGCCAGCAGGATAGGGGGGACCGGGGAGCTGTTTTTT
-,TRBJ1-2,-,TRBV12-1,CASTFRSHSTGKKDGYTF,TGTGCCAGCACCTTCCGTAGCCACAGCACAGGGAAGAAGGATGGCTACACCTTC
few,TRBJ1-1,-,TRBV18,CASSPPLRGMSTEAFF,TGTGCCAGCTCACCACCGTTGAGAGGGATGAGCACTGAAGCTTTCTTT
-,TRBJ2-7,-,TRBV11-3,CASSLIANFAGQYF,TGTGCCAGCAGCTTAATTGCAAATTTTGCGGGGCAGTACTTC